What follows are 26 T cell receptor beta chains derived from one specimen sequenced in a study of spatial heterogeneity in lung cancer. Broader study findings: Counts of expanded intratumoral alpha and beta TCRs tracked tumor mutation counts.

Noted time point: sample taken at primary tumor resection. MiXCR, run by TCRdb on the 5' RACE reads, gives a single entry per CDR3 protein. The data contain some 5,600 distinct CDR3 sequences, under 5% of them seen just once; the ten biggest clones take up approximately 23%. Antigens for these TCRs are unknown. This specimen was lung tumor tissue, taken at surgery. These receptors were obtained from a male donor with early-stage non-small cell lung cancer.

This clonotype was seen repeatedly, ten times or more. The library was prepared for alpha chains; this beta chain is a stray read, so its frequency means little. The V gene is TRBV28, the J gene TRBJ2-2, with 11 bases aligning to TRBD2. Germline assignment: CDR1 MDHEN and CDR2 SYDVKM. V was pared by 6 bases and J by 1 base, with 1 base of the junction left unmatched. The CDR3 runs to 15 residues. This CDR3 reads CASSGTSGNTGELFF. CDR3 DNA sequence: TGTGCCAGCAGCGGGACTAGCGGGAACACCGGGGAGCTGTTTTTT.

This clonotype is labeled medium-sized. This beta chain lies outside the target of a library built for alpha chains; its clone size means little. This sequence joins TRBV5-4 and TRBJ2-3, with D perhaps TRBD2 (5 bases). Per the germline V gene, CDR1 is SGHNT and CDR2 is YYREEE (reference sequence). This CDR3 spans 14 amino acids. Trimming left V 0 bases short and J 4 bases short, with 9 bases between. The CDR3 reads CASSLVGAADTQYF. Written as DNA, the CDR3 is TGTGCCAGCAGCTTGGTAGGAGCGGCAGATACGCAGTATTTT.

Ten or more counts support this clonotype. Little can be read into the size of this beta chain, an off-target read in a library designed for alpha chains. The chain recombines TRBV27 with TRBJ1-1; TRBD1 matches at 10 bases. CDR3 length: 15 residues. J was trimmed by 4 bases and V by 2 bases; bases with no gene match: 4. Germline V CDR1 and CDR2: MNHEY, SMNVEV (reference sequence). The CDR3 nucleotides read TGTGCCAGCAGTTTAGACAGGGGGCTGGGCACTGAAGCTTTCTTT. Amino acids: CASSLDRGLGTEAFF.

This clonotype is termed medium-sized (0.01 to 0.1%). Because this beta chain is a stray read in a library intended to capture alpha chains, its abundance should not be given much weight. CDR3 sequence: CSAGTAQETQYF. CDR3 sequence (DNA): TGCAGCGCCGGGACCGCACAAGAGACCCAGTACTTC. The V and J genes are TRBV29-1 and TRBJ2-5; D tentatively fits TRBD1 or TRBD2 (5 bases each). The CDR3 is 12 residues long. Germline lookup yields CDR1 SQVTM and CDR2 ANQGSEA. With 7 bases removed from V and 2 bases from J, the gap between germline ends came to 11 bases.

This clonotype showed up many times. Because this beta chain is a stray read in a library intended to capture alpha chains, its abundance should not be given much weight. The J gene is TRBJ2-5, the V gene TRBV20-1; D is perhaps TRBD2 (6 bases). The CDR3 spans 15 residues. Germline CDR1 DFQATT, CDR2 SNEGSKA (reference sequence). V was shortened by 6 bases and J by 2 bases, with 19 bases between the two germline ends. The CDR3 sequence is CSAGGRQRGQETQYF. Written as DNA, the CDR3 is TGCAGTGCGGGAGGCAGGCAGCGAGGTCAAGAGACCCAGTACTTC.

This clonotype counts as medium-sized. Because this beta chain is a stray read in a library intended to capture alpha chains, its abundance should not be given much weight. J is TRBJ2-5 and V is TRBV12-3 or TRBV12-4, with D tentatively TRBD1 (6 bases). The CDR3 has 12 amino acids. The ends were cut back, 8 bases at V and 5 bases at J, with 12 bases in the middle. DNA for the CDR3: TGTGCCAGCGGATACAGGGTTGAGACCCAGTACTTC. Its protein product is CASGYRVETQYF.

This clonotype ranks as medium-sized (0.01 to 0.1%). This beta chain was picked up by a library intended for alpha chains and is off target, so its count carries little meaning. This chain joins TRBV6-1 and TRBJ1-1; D possibly corresponds to TRBD1 (6 bases). The V end was cut by 4 bases, the J end by 5 bases, with 17 bases between. The CDR3 has 15 amino acids. Germline V CDR1 and CDR2: MNHNS, SASEGT. CDR3 nucleotides: TGTGCCAGCAGTGTCGGACGGGGGCTGGGGACTGAAGCTTTCTTT. Translation: CASSVGRGLGTEAFF.

This clonotype was found many times. For a library built for alpha chains, this beta chain is a stray read; little rests on its size. The rearrangement joins TRBV9 to TRBJ2-3, with D unclear. CDR1 is SGDLS, CDR2 YYNGEE, per germline. V was clipped by 2 bases and J by 0 bases, with 7 bases between them. The CDR3 is 14 amino acids. The CDR3 spells CASSVARSTDTQYF. The CDR3 DNA reads TGTGCCAGCAGCGTGGCTCGCAGCACAGATACGCAGTATTTT.

Many counts were recorded for this clonotype. A library made for alpha chains picked up this beta chain off target, so its size means little. The DNA of the CDR3 is TGTGCCAGCAGCGTATCGGGGGGAAACGAGCAGTACTTC. Encoded protein: CASSVSGGNEQYF. This sequence joins TRBV9 and TRBJ2-7, with TRBD2 matching over 7 bases. Germline V CDR1 and CDR2: SGDLS, YYNGEE. The CDR3 extends over 13 amino acids. With V trimmed by 1 base and J by 5 bases, 3 bases remained unmatched.

As for this clonotype: Being off target in a library aimed at alpha chains, this beta chain has a size of little meaning. The genes are TRBV15 and TRBJ1-4; D is ambiguous. Germline CDR1 is LNHNV and CDR2 is YYDKDF (reference sequence). The CDR3 totals 15 residues. The V end was cut by 4 bases, the J end by 7 bases, with 16 bases between. CDR3 region: CATSTIRLTSEKLFF. DNA of the CDR3: TGTGCCACCAGCACCATTCGCCTTACGAGTGAAAAACTGTTTTTT. Combining the CDR3 with reference TRBV15 and TRBJ1-4 gives the whole variable domain DAMVIQNPRYQVTQFGKPVTLSCSQTLNHNVMYWYQQKSSQAPKLLFHYYDKDFNNEADTPDNFQSRRPNTSFCFLDIRSPGLGDTAMYLCATSTIRLTSEKLFFGSGTQLSVL.

This clonotype was seen many times. In a library made to pick up alpha chains, this beta chain is a stray read with a size that means little. The CDR3 DNA is TGTGCCAGCAGTTTAAACAGGAACACCGGGGAGCTGTTTTTT. Its protein product is CASSLNRNTGELFF. The V call is TRBV12-3 or TRBV12-4, the J call TRBJ2-2; D gene uncertain. The length of the CDR3 is 14 residues. V was trimmed by 2 bases and J by 1 base, leaving 5 bases between them.

This clonotype is categorized as medium-sized (0.01 to 0.1%). Because the library targeted alpha chains, this beta chain is an off-target read whose size means little. V usage is TRBV21-1 and J usage is TRBJ1-1. TRBV21-1 is a documented pseudogene. This CDR3 spans 16 amino acids. The CDR3 DNA is TGTGCCAGCAGCAAAGATGCCAGATCGAGGAACACTGAAGCTTTCTTT. Encoded protein: CASSKDARSRNTEAFF.

In its sample, this clonotype was seen many times. A library prepared for alpha chains yielded this beta chain as an off-target read; its size is of little meaning. The V gene is TRBV30, the J gene TRBJ2-3; D is undetermined. Germline V gene data show CDR1 as GTSNPN and CDR2 as SVGIG (reference sequence). V shed 2 bases and J shed 3 bases, with 12 bases lying between them. This CDR3 region has 14 residues. In nucleotides, the CDR3 is TGTGCCTGGAGTACCCCTATAAAGACAGATACGCAGTATTTT. Translated: CAWSTPIKTDTQYF.

This clonotype is large (0.1 to 1%) within its sample. This beta chain slipped into a library made for alpha chains as a stray read, so its size is not meaningful. The genes are TRBV12-3 or TRBV12-4 and TRBJ2-5; TRBD2 is a possible D gene (5 bases). This CDR3 has 12 amino acids. V lost 5 bases, J lost 5 bases, and 9 bases lay in between. CDR3 coding DNA: TGTGCCAGCAGTGCGTCGGGGGAGACCCAGTACTTC. Its protein product is CASSASGETQYF.

By share, this clonotype ranks as medium-sized. Because this beta chain is a stray read in a library intended to capture alpha chains, its abundance should not be given much weight. The chain is built from TRBV10-2 and TRBJ2-7; TRBD2 matches 7 bases. Germline trimming cut 6 bases from V and 1 base from J; bases unmatched to any gene: 3. Germline CDR1 and CDR2: WSHSY and SAAADI. The CDR3 runs to 13 residues. The CDR3 is CASRAGESYEQYF. CDR3 DNA sequence: TGCGCCAGCAGGGCGGGGGAATCCTACGAGCAGTACTTC.

The table lists this clonotype with many counts. This beta chain is off target for a library built for alpha chains, so its abundance means little. This sequence joins TRBV6-1 and TRBJ1-6, with D unclear. Deletions cut 1 base from V and 8 bases from J, with 12 bases between. CDR3 length equals 15 residues. Germline lookup yields CDR1 MNHNS and CDR2 SASEGT. The CDR3 region is CASSEVLHSDSPLHF. CDR3 in DNA: TGTGCCAGCAGTGAAGTGCTTCATTCAGATTCACCCCTCCACTTT.

At least ten counts were recorded for this clonotype. Since it is a stray read in a library aimed at alpha chains, this beta chain has a size that is not meaningful. This chain links TRBV20-1 with TRBJ2-7, with 10 bases fitting TRBD2. The germline V gene has CDR1 DFQATT and CDR2 SNEGSKA (reference sequence). CDR3 length: 14 residues. With 2 bases clipped from V and 6 bases from J, the junction kept 7 bases outside the gene matches. The DNA for the CDR3 is TGCAGTGCTAGACATGCCAGCGGGAGGGCCGAGCAGTACTTC. This gives the protein CSARHASGRAEQYF.

This clonotype was detected ten times or more. The library was designed around alpha chains, so this beta chain is a stray read whose abundance carries little weight. The V call is TRBV2, the J call TRBJ2-2; 9 bases fit TRBD1. The CDR3 runs to 13 residues. Per the germline V gene, CDR1 is SNHLY and CDR2 is FYNNEI. The trim removed 6 bases at V and 5 bases at J, leaving 1 base unmatched. CDR3 amino acids: CASSGTGTGELFF. The CDR3 DNA follows: TGTGCCAGCAGCGGGACAGGGACCGGGGAGCTGTTTTTT.

There are many counts of this clonotype. Mismatch with germline at one junction end may stem from a read error. Since it is a stray read in a library aimed at alpha chains, this beta chain has a size that is not meaningful. The rearrangement joins TRBV18 to TRBJ2-7; the D is unclear. CDR1 KGHSH and CDR2 LQKENI come from the germline V gene. There are 11 residues in the CDR3. CDR3 region: CVSSPSYEQYF. The CDR3 DNA reads TGTGTCAGCTCCCCCTCATACGAGCAGTACTTC. Full variable domain (outside the CDR3, taken from reference TRBV18 and TRBJ2-7): NAGVMQNPRHLVRRRGQEARLRCSPMKGHSHVYWYRQLPEEGLKFMVYLQKENIIDESGMPKERFSAEFPKEGPSILRIQQVVRGDSAAYFCVSSPSYEQYFGPGTRLTVT.

This clonotype was counted many times. Since it is a stray read in a library aimed at alpha chains, this beta chain has a size that is not meaningful. The chain employs TRBV12-3 or TRBV12-4 and TRBJ2-5; TRBD2 matches at 10 bases. Unmatched junction bases numbered 13, after V lost 4 bases and J lost 8 bases. The CDR3 loop spans 16 amino acids. The CDR3 sequence: CASSSQSAGGAGTQYF. The CDR3 nucleotides are TGTGCCAGCAGTTCCCAATCAGCGGGAGGGGCGGGAACCCAGTACTTC.

This clonotype was picked up many times. The library was prepared for alpha chains; this beta chain is a stray read, so its frequency means little. This chain connects TRBV29-1 to TRBJ2-4; 7 bases line up with TRBD2. Looked up from germline, CDR1 is SQVTM and CDR2 is ANQGSEA. This CDR3 is built from 16 residues. J lost 1 base, V lost 0 bases, and 6 bases had no gene match. This chain's CDR3 is CSVEDYGEGAKNIQYF. The CDR3 nucleotides read TGCAGCGTTGAAGATTATGGGGAGGGGGCCAAAAACATTCAGTACTTC.

In its sample, this clonotype was seen a few times. The library was designed around alpha chains, so this beta chain is a stray read whose abundance carries little weight. The rearrangement uses TRBV5-1 and TRBJ1-2; weak D call: TRBD1 (5 bases). Trimming removed 0 bases from V and 8 bases from J, with 8 bases in between. The CDR3 is 12 residues long. Per germline, CDR1 SGHRS and CDR2 YFSETQ. In DNA, the CDR3 is TGCGCCAGCAGCTTGGAAGGGGCGGGCTACACCTTC. This sequence encodes CASSLEGAGYTF.

This clonotype was detected many times. The library was prepared for alpha chains; this beta chain is a stray read, so its frequency means little. This chain links TRBV12-3 or TRBV12-4 with TRBJ1-2, with 8 bases fitting TRBD1. Germline trimming cut 3 bases from V and 5 bases from J; bases unmatched to any gene: 5. CDR3 length: 14 residues. The CDR3 DNA sequence: TGTGCCAGCAGTTTCCAGGGGGCAGGGTATGGCTACACCTTC. This translates into CASSFQGAGYGYTF.

The sample holds many counts of this clonotype. A library made for alpha chains picked up this beta chain off target, so its size means little. The chain links TRBV3-1 to TRBJ1-1; D possibly corresponds to TRBD1 (5 bases). The CDR3 covers 14 residues. CDR1 is LGHDT, CDR2 YNNKEL, per germline (reference sequence). The germline V and J ends were trimmed by 2 bases and 1 base, with 8 bases remaining between them. The CDR3 coding sequence is TGTGCCAGCAGCCAAAATAGGGGGAACACTGAAGCTTTCTTT. This translates into CASSQNRGNTEAFF. Looking up the rest from reference TRBV3-1 and TRBJ1-1 gives the full variable domain: DTAVSQTPKYLVTQMGNDKSIKCEQNLGHDTMYWYKQDSKKFLKIMFSYNNKELIINETVPNRFSPKSPDKAHLNLHINSLELGDSAVYFCASSQNRGNTEAFFGQGTRLTVV.

This clonotype was counted at least ten times. This beta chain came through as a stray read in a library set up for alpha chains, and its size says little. V gene TRBV5-1 combines with J gene TRBJ1-2; the match to TRBD1 covers 8 bases. The CDR3 is 16 residues long. Per the germline V gene, CDR1 is SGHRS and CDR2 is YFSETQ. The V and J ends lost 0 bases and 6 bases, in that order; junction bases with no gene match: 10. CDR3 coding DNA: TGCGCCAGCAGCTTGGGGGTCGGGACAGGTTCCGATGGCTACACCTTC. The encoded protein is CASSLGVGTGSDGYTF.

By sample fraction, this clonotype is medium-sized. This beta chain lies outside the target of a library built for alpha chains; its clone size means little. V usage is TRBV6-5 and J usage is TRBJ1-2; D gene ambiguous. The CDR3 has 14 residues. The V and J ends lost 2 bases and 5 bases respectively, with 12 bases between them. The germline V gene has CDR1 MNHEY and CDR2 SVGAGI. The CDR3 sequence is CASSYVGSSYGYTF. CDR3 sequence (DNA): TGTGCCAGCAGTTACGTTGGCAGTTCTTATGGCTACACCTTC.